Following are 26 T cell receptor beta chains from one sample sequenced in a study of PD-1 blockade in classical Hodgkin lymphoma. After autologous stem cell transplantation all patients relapsed, and prior brentuximab vedotin exposure differed between cohorts. Method: immunoSEQ multiplex PCR; TCRdb's copy keeps in-frame clones and lacks some. The sample holds approximately 27,000 clones, more than 75% seen once. This sample comprised peripheral blood mononuclear cells (PBMCs), obtained at baseline. The receptors derive from a human donor with classical Hodgkin lymphoma.

This chain connects TRBV5-1 to TRBJ2-1; TRBD2 might be the D (6 bases). The CDR3 loop spans 15 amino acids. The germline gives CDR1 SGHRS, CDR2 YFSETQ. The V end lost 1 base, the J end lost 3 bases, and 11 bases lay between the germline ends. Here the CDR3 reads CASSLLGGDYNEQFF. The CDR3 DNA sequence: TGCGCCAGCAGCTTGTTGGGCGGGGACTACAATGAGCAGTTCTTC. Together with reference TRBV5-1 and TRBJ2-1, the CDR3 gives the full variable domain: KAGVTQTPRYLIKTRGQQVTLSCSPISGHRSVSWYQQTPGQGLQFLFEYFSETQRNKGNFPGRFSGRQFSNSRSEMNVSTLELGDSALYLCASSLLGGDYNEQFFGPGTRLTVL.

The chain has TRBV7-9 and TRBJ2-3, with 8 bases matching TRBD2. V dropped 2 bases and J dropped 8; count of bases not matched to a gene: 6. CDR1 and CDR2 (germline): SEHNR, FQNEAQ (reference sequence). The length of the CDR3 is 14 residues. The CDR3 here is CASSLTGGQGTQYF. The CDR3 DNA sequence: TGTGCCAGCAGCTTAACGGGGGGGCAGGGTACGCAGTATTTT.

This chain uses TRBV19 with TRBJ1-5, with 8 bases identical to TRBD1. CDR1 and CDR2 (germline): LNHDA, SQIVND (reference sequence). This CDR3 contains 17 residues. The V and J ends lost 1 base and 2 bases, in that order; junction bases with no gene match: 7. In DNA, the CDR3 is TGTGCCAGTAGTATAGGTTCAGGGGGCATCGGCAATCAGCCCCAGCATTTT. Translating gives CASSIGSGGIGNQPQHF.

J is TRBJ1-5 and V is TRBV7-8; D possibly corresponds to TRBD1 (6 bases). Trimming cost V 5 bases and J 4 bases, with 9 bases left between them. CDR1 is SGHVS, CDR2 FQNEAQ, per germline. This CDR3 has 13 residues. The CDR3 sequence: CASSLGQNQPQHF. CDR3 bases: TGTGCCAGCAGCCTCGGACAGAATCAGCCCCAGCATTTT.

V usage is TRBV6-5 and J usage is TRBJ1-2; 9 nucleotides match TRBD1. The CDR3 is made up of 15 amino acids. Germline CDR1 and CDR2: MNHEY and SVGAGI. Losses at the gene ends were 6 bases for V and 3 bases for J; bases not matched to a gene: 8. The CDR3 reads CASRLTTGGYYGYTF. CDR3 DNA sequence: TGTGCCAGCAGACTCACGACAGGGGGGTACTATGGCTACACCTTC.

This chain's CDR3 is CASSLRAHTDTQYF. The CDR3, as DNA: TGCGCCAGCAGCCTCAGGGCGCACACAGATACGCAGTATTTT. The rearrangement links TRBV5-1 to TRBJ2-3, with a tentative D call TRBD1 (5 bases). Per the germline V gene, CDR1 is SGHRS and CDR2 is YFSETQ. There are 14 residues in the CDR3. V was shortened by 4 bases and J by 2 bases, with 11 bases between the two germline ends.

This chain connects TRBV5-1 to TRBJ1-3, with 7 bases that match TRBD1. The CDR3 has 15 residues. Germline values: CDR1 SGHRS, CDR2 YFSETQ. With 3 bases clipped from V and 2 bases from J, the junction kept 5 bases outside the gene matches. The CDR3 spells CASSSTGDTGNTIYF. CDR3 nucleotide sequence: TGCGCCAGCAGCTCTACAGGGGACACTGGAAACACCATATATTTT.

The J gene is TRBJ2-5, the V gene TRBV5-1; D unresolved. This CDR3 is 12 amino acids long. Per the germline V gene, CDR1 is SGHRS and CDR2 is YFSETQ. The germline V and J ends were trimmed by 1 base and 4 bases, with 5 bases remaining between them. Here the CDR3 DNA reads TGCGCCAGCAGCTTGAAAAGAGAGACCCAGTACTTC. Translation: CASSLKRETQYF.

About this clone: This specimen includes other DNA sequences encoding the same CDR3. The rearrangement links TRBV18 to TRBJ1-5; D not resolved. Trimming removed 2 bases at V and 3 bases at J, with 11 bases between. Germline loops: CDR1 KGHSH, CDR2 LQKENI. The CDR3 covers 15 residues. CDR3 region: CASSPNQGSNQPQHF. CDR3 bases: TGTGCCAGCTCACCAAATCAAGGGTCCAATCAGCCCCAGCATTTT.

The chain recombines TRBV10-3 with TRBJ2-6; D call uncertain. V dropped 5 bases and J dropped 0 bases, with 5 bases sitting between them. There are 14 residues in the CDR3. CDR1 ENHRY and CDR2 SYGVKD come from the germline V gene. The CDR3: CAISRSSGANVLTF. CDR3 nucleotides: TGTGCCATCAGTCGTTCCTCTGGGGCCAACGTCCTGACTTTC.

The chain combines TRBV2 with TRBJ2-7; a possible D gene is TRBD2 (5 bases). Germline assignment: CDR1 SNHLY and CDR2 FYNNEI. V was trimmed by 0 bases and J by 0 bases, leaving 9 bases between them. The CDR3 covers 15 residues. CDR3 amino acids: CASSEAAGSSYEQYF. The CDR3 bases are TGTGCCAGCAGTGAAGCCGCGGGCTCCTCCTACGAGCAGTACTTC.

The chain uses TRBV5-1 and TRBJ1-1; TRBD1 matches 8 bases. The J segment lost 2 bases and the V segment lost 4 bases, leaving 4 bases of the junction unmatched. Germline V lookup: CDR1 SGHRS, CDR2 YFSETQ. This CDR3 is built from 14 residues. This chain's CDR3 is CASSQTGANTEAFF. CDR3 DNA sequence: TGCGCCAGCAGCCAGACAGGGGCAAACACTGAAGCTTTCTTT.

The chain couples TRBV7-9 to TRBJ2-3; TRBD2 aligns across 10 bases. CDR1 SEHNR and CDR2 FQNEAQ come from the germline V gene (reference sequence). Trimming cost V 5 bases and J 10 bases; bases outside gene matches: 15. CDR3 length: 16 amino acids. Here the CDR3 DNA reads TGTGCCAGCAGCCTAACACCAGGGCCAGCGGGGGGGTCGCAGTATTTT. Translated: CASSLTPGPAGGSQYF.

The rearrangement links TRBV27 to TRBJ2-7; tentative D call: TRBD1 (8 bases). V was clipped by 0 bases and J by 4 bases, with 19 bases between them. This CDR3 comprises 17 residues. The germline CDR1 and CDR2 sequences are MNHEY and SMNVEV (reference sequence). CDR3 DNA: TGTGCCAGCAGTTTATCGAGGGGGGGACAGGTACTGTACGAGCAGTACTTC. Protein sequence: CASSLSRGGQVLYEQYF.

Comments on this clone: Mismatch with germline at one junction end may stem from a read error. The CDR3 is CVSSLGQGFTEAFF. CDR3 nucleotides: TGTGTCAGCAGCTTAGGACAGGGATTCACTGAAGCTTTCTTT. This rearrangement joins TRBV13 to TRBJ1-1, with 8 bases that match TRBD1. There are 14 residues in the CDR3. The germline CDR1 and CDR2 sequences are PRHDT and FYEKMQ (reference sequence).

V gene TRBV7-9 combines with J gene TRBJ2-7; 11 nucleotides line up with TRBD2. V dropped 0 bases and J dropped 6; count of bases not matched to a gene: 4. The length of the CDR3 is 15 residues. Per the germline V gene, CDR1 is SEHNR and CDR2 is FQNEAQ (reference sequence). In DNA form, the CDR3 reads TGTGCCAGCAGCTTAGCGCAGCTAGCGGGGGGCGAGCAGTACTTC. This codes for CASSLAQLAGGEQYF.

This chain uses TRBV27 with TRBJ1-1; D gene unclear. Trimming took off 5 bases at V and 1 base at J, with 14 bases between the two ends. The CDR3 is 15 residues long. Germline V lookup: CDR1 MNHEY, CDR2 SMNVEV (reference sequence). The CDR3 sequence: CASSISVGWNTEAFF. DNA for the CDR3: TGTGCCAGCAGTATTAGCGTGGGATGGAACACTGAAGCTTTCTTT.

This clone was counted once. The chain combines TRBV12-5 with TRBJ1-2; 8 positions match TRBD1. Germline loops: CDR1 LGHNT, CDR2 FRNRAP. V lost 5 bases to trimming and J lost 9 bases; unmatched junction nucleotides: 5. The CDR3 totals 12 residues. CDR3 DNA: TGTGCTAGTGGTCTCGGACAGGGAAGCTACACCTTC. Protein: CASGLGQGSYTF.

The chain links TRBV5-1 to TRBJ2-5; the match to TRBD2 covers 7 bases. V shed 4 bases, J shed 6 bases, and the junction held 12 bases outside the gene matches. Germline V gene data show CDR1 as SGHRS and CDR2 as YFSETQ. The CDR3 consists of 15 residues. In DNA, the CDR3 is TGCGCCAGCAGCCCCCAGGAAAGCGGGGTGAAGACCCAGTACTTC. Translating it yields CASSPQESGVKTQYF.

This chain uses TRBV9 with TRBJ1-2, with D perhaps matching TRBD1 (5 bases). V lost 0 bases to trimming and J lost 0 bases, with 12 bases between them. Per the germline V gene, CDR1 is SGDLS and CDR2 is YYNGEE. The CDR3 loop spans 16 amino acids. The CDR3 DNA follows: TGTGCCAGCAGCGTAGGCGCGGGGGAAGCTAACTATGGCTACACCTTC. Its translation: CASSVGAGEANYGYTF. The full variable domain, completed using reference TRBV9 and TRBJ1-2, is DSGVTQTPKHLITATGQRVTLRCSPRSGDLSVYWYQQSLDQGLQFLIQYYNGEERAKGNILERFSAQQFPDLHSELNLSSLELGDSALYFCASSVGAGEANYGYTFGSGTRLTVV.

The chain couples TRBV6-6 to TRBJ1-5, with TRBD1 matching over 8 bases. Germline CDR1 reads MNHNY; CDR2 reads SVGAGI (reference sequence). Trimming removed 7 bases from V and 9 bases from J; junction bases left unmatched: 8. This CDR3 has 13 residues. CDR3 in DNA: TGTGCCAGCAAAGACAGGGGAAGGGGGCCCCAGCATTTT. Its protein is CASKDRGRGPQHF.

The V gene is TRBV2, the J gene TRBJ2-6, with TRBD1 as a possible D gene (5 bases). Germline CDR1 and CDR2: SNHLY and FYNNEI. There are 15 residues in the CDR3. The V and J ends lost 5 bases and 0 bases respectively, with 8 bases between them. The CDR3 sequence is CASSQDSSGANVLTF. The CDR3 bases are TGTGCCAGCAGTCAAGACAGCTCTGGGGCCAACGTCCTGACTTTC.

The chain uses TRBV10-3 and TRBJ2-1; possibly TRBD1 for D (6 bases). The V and J ends lost 2 bases and 2 bases respectively, with 10 bases between them. The CDR3 runs 15 residues. CDR1 is ENHRY and CDR2 is SYGVKD in the germline V gene. Written as DNA, the CDR3 is TGTGCCATCAGTGAGACAGGGCTGGCCTACAATGAGCAGTTCTTC. Protein product: CAISETGLAYNEQFF.

CDR3 loop: CASKSGGYRELFF. DNA of the CDR3: TGTGCCAGCAAGTCGGGGGGATACCGGGAGCTGTTTTTT. This chain links TRBV6-5 with TRBJ2-2; 7 bases agree with TRBD2. CDR1 is MNHEY, CDR2 SVGAGI, per germline. There are 13 residues in the CDR3. V gave up 7 bases and J gave up 9 bases; unmatched junction bases: 8.

The chain joins TRBV6-5 to TRBJ1-2; D is ambiguous. The CDR3 loop spans 14 amino acids. The germline CDR1 and CDR2 sequences are MNHEY and SVGAGI. The ends were cut back, 4 bases at V and 4 bases at J, with 13 bases in the middle. The CDR3 loop is CASSLLSDLYGYTF. The CDR3, as DNA: TGTGCCAGCAGTTTACTATCAGACCTCTATGGCTACACCTTC.

V usage is TRBV5-1 and J usage is TRBJ1-3; D is possibly TRBD1 (5 bases). The CDR3 is 15 amino acids. The V and J ends lost 0 bases and 4 bases respectively, with 11 bases between them. In germline, CDR1 is SGHRS, CDR2 YFSETQ. The DNA of the CDR3 is TGCGCCAGCAGCTTGGTGGGGGGGTCCGGAAACACCATATATTTT. This translates into CASSLVGGSGNTIYF.